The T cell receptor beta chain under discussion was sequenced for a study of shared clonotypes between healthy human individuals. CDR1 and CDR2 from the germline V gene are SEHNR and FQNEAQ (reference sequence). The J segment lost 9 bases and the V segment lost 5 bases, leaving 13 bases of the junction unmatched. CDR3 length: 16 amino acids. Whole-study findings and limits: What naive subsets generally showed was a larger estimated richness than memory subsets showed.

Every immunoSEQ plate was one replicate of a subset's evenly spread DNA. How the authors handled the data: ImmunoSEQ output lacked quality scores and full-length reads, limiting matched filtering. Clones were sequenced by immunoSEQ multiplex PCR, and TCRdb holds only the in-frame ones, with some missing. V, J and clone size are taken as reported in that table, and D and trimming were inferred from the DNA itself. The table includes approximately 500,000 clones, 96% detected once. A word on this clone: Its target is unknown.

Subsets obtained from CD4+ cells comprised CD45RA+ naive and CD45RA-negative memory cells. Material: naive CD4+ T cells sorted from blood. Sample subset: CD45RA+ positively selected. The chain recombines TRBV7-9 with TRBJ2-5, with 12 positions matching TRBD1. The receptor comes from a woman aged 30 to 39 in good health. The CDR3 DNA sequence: TGTGCCAGCAGCATCCGGGACAGGGGGCGGAGCGGGGCCCAGTACTTC. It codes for CASSIRDRGRSGAQYF.